Below are 14 T cell receptor beta chains sequenced from a single sample in a study of OX40 agonist ivuxolimab in advanced cancers. TCRdb's table, derived via immunoSEQ multiplex PCR, lists solely in-frame clones and lacks some. The sample yields around 150,000 clones, under 95% seen once. The sequences come from CD4+ or CD8+ T cells sorted from blood, collected in a trial of the OX40 agonist ivuxolimab. The receptors were gathered from an adult with an advanced solid tumor such as melanoma, head and neck, liver or kidney cancer.

The V call is TRBV9, the J call TRBJ2-3; 13 bases align to TRBD2. This CDR3 is built from 18 residues. CDR1 SGDLS and CDR2 YYNGEE come from the germline V gene. The J segment lost 1 base and the V segment lost 1 base, leaving 6 bases of the junction unmatched. In nucleotides, the CDR3 is TGTGCCAGCAGCGTATCTCCGGGACTAGCGGGGCGCACAGATACGCAGTATTTT. This codes for CASSVSPGLAGRTDTQYF.

As to this clone: The junction shows a germline mismatch at one end, possibly a read error. CDR3 DNA: TGTGCCAGCTCACCTCGGGACAGGGCCTCCGACGAGCAGTACTTC. This gives the protein CASSPRDRASDEQYF. This chain connects TRBV18 to TRBJ2-7; 9 nucleotides match TRBD1. The CDR3 covers 15 residues. From germline, CDR1 is KGHSH and CDR2 LQKENI.

The chain couples TRBV6-1 to TRBJ1-6; a possible D gene is TRBD1 (6 bases). V lost 6 bases, J lost 2 bases, and 11 bases lay in between. The CDR3 contains 15 residues. Germline V gives CDR1 MNHNS, CDR2 SASEGT. CDR3 DNA sequence: TGTGCCAGCAGGGAACAGGGCACCTATAATTCACCCCTCCACTTT. Amino acid sequence: CASREQGTYNSPLHF.

This chain joins TRBV9 and TRBJ2-1; possible D gene TRBD2, 7 bases. The CDR3 contains 17 residues. Trimming cost V 4 bases and J 3 bases, with 20 bases left between them. Germline CDR1 is SGDLS and CDR2 is YYNGEE. CDR3 protein: CASSTPAGGLIYNEQFF. Here the CDR3 DNA reads TGTGCCAGCAGCACCCCCGCCGGGGGGCTTATCTACAATGAGCAGTTCTTC.

The chain recombines TRBV18 with TRBJ1-1, with D maybe TRBD1 (6 bases). Trimming shortened V by 2 bases and J by 2 bases, and 6 bases separated the two germline ends. Germline lookup yields CDR1 KGHSH and CDR2 LQKENI. The CDR3 has 13 amino acids. CDR3 DNA sequence: TGTGCCAGCTCACCAGGGGGCAACACTGAAGCTTTCTTT. It translates to CASSPGGNTEAFF. The full variable domain, rest sourced from reference TRBV18 and TRBJ1-1, is NAGVMQNPRHLVRRRGQEARLRCSPMKGHSHVYWYRQLPEEGLKFMVYLQKENIIDESGMPKERFSAEFPKEGPSILRIQQVVRGDSAAYFCASSPGGNTEAFFGQGTRLTVV.

This chain connects TRBV2 to TRBJ2-3; D is ambiguous. CDR3 size: 13 residues. Germline CDR1 SNHLY, CDR2 FYNNEI. Deletions cut 5 bases from V and 6 bases from J, with 12 bases between. The CDR3 nucleotides are TGTGCCAGCAGTTTTTCGGCCTCGGATACGCAGTATTTT. Its protein product is CASSFSASDTQYF.

In DNA form, the CDR3 reads TGCAGCGCTGGACAGGGTTTGGATAGAGGCACAGATACGCAGTATTTT. Encoded protein: CSAGQGLDRGTDTQYF. This chain connects TRBV29-1 to TRBJ2-3; 8 bases line up with TRBD1. After removal of 7 bases from V and 1 base from J, the junction contained 13 bases not matched to a gene. This CDR3 has 16 amino acids. Germline CDR1 reads SQVTM; CDR2 reads ANQGSEA.

This chain uses TRBV4-3 with TRBJ1-2; D ambiguous. Germline CDR1 LGHNA, CDR2 YSLEER. The CDR3 sequence is 14 residues long. V lost 1 base and J 1 base, leaving 7 bases between the germline ends. The CDR3 bases are TGCGCCAGCAGCCAAGCGACCAATAACTATGGCTACACCTTC. This sequence encodes CASSQATNNYGYTF.

The rearrangement links TRBV6-5 to TRBJ2-7, with TRBD2 identical over 8 bases. Germline loops: CDR1 MNHEY, CDR2 SVGAGI. The CDR3 is 16 residues long. Losses at the gene ends were 4 bases for V and 7 bases for J; bases not matched to a gene: 15. This CDR3 is CASSFPPGHGRGEQYF. The CDR3 coding sequence is TGTGCCAGCAGTTTCCCCCCGGGCCACGGGAGGGGGGAGCAGTACTTC.

In this sample, this clone turned up once. This rearrangement joins TRBV7-2 to TRBJ1-5; no reliable D call. Trimming removed 1 base from V and 5 bases from J, with 6 bases in between. The CDR3 spans 13 residues. CDR1 is SGHTA, CDR2 FQGNSA, per germline. The CDR3 DNA sequence: TGTGCCAGCAGCTTAGACGCCTATCAGCCCCAGCATTTT. Its protein product is CASSLDAYQPQHF.

V usage is TRBV6-6 and J usage is TRBJ1-1, with D unresolved. Looked up from germline, CDR1 is MNHNY and CDR2 is SVGAGI (reference sequence). V was clipped by 2 bases and J by 11 bases, with 15 bases between them. CDR3 length: 13 amino acids. The CDR3 sequence: CASSYGQPIGAFF. CDR3 nucleotides: TGTGCCAGCAGTTACGGGCAGCCTATAGGGGCTTTCTTT.

The chain is built from TRBV11-3 and TRBJ2-3; D remains ambiguous. This CDR3 contains 15 residues. The germline V and J ends were trimmed by 5 bases and 1 base, with 13 bases remaining between them. Germline values: CDR1 SGHNT, CDR2 YENEEA. The CDR3 nucleotides are TGTGCCAGCAGCGCTACGGGTTTTCGCACAGATACGCAGTATTTT. Its translation is CASSATGFRTDTQYF.

This rearrangement joins TRBV27 to TRBJ2-7; D is perhaps TRBD2 (6 bases). CDR1 is MNHEY and CDR2 is SMNVEV in the germline V gene (reference sequence). This CDR3 contains 15 residues. V was cut by 6 bases and J by 3 bases, with 18 bases left in between. Written as DNA, the CDR3 is TGTGCCAGCAGCTCTGCGGCGGGGACCAACTACGAGCAGTACTTC. Its protein product is CASSSAAGTNYEQYF.

The chain uses TRBV16 and TRBJ2-7; D may be TRBD2 (5 bases). V was pared by 4 bases and J by 0 bases, with 16 bases between. The CDR3 consists of 16 residues. In germline, CDR1 is KGHSY, CDR2 FQNENV. The CDR3 here is CASSPAPGRSSYEQYF. The DNA for the CDR3 is TGTGCCAGCAGCCCAGCTCCTGGGAGAAGCTCCTACGAGCAGTACTTC.